The T cell receptor beta chain described here comes from a study of regulatory T cells in long-lasting Graves disease. Study-wide background: Persistent cases took antithyroid drugs over 5 years and stayed TSH receptor antibody positive. Study-wide findings and caveats: Persistent disease was characterized by preferential usage of TRBV28, TRBJ1-2 and TRBJ2-5. Persistent Graves' patients showed less TCR diversity than newly diagnosed patients showed. Researchers reported studying only peripheral blood, not thyroid tissue.

According to the study, TCR beta libraries were built with iRepertoire HTBI primers and CDR3-region Arm-PCR. MiXCR, run by TCRdb on the multiplex PCR reads, gives a single entry per CDR3 protein. The sample has fewer than 450,000 distinct CDR3 sequences; about a quarter are singletons. The length of the CDR3 is 15 residues. Germline V lookup: CDR1 MDHEN, CDR2 SYDVKM. The V end was cut by 7 bases, the J end by 1 base, with 11 bases between. Time point specified: persistent/refractory GD, antithyroid drugs over 5 years with positive TRAb. Making the TCR library involved RNA that had been extracted from PBMCs. This clonotype was observed many times. Antigen specificity is unknown.

Sequencing was performed on peripheral blood mononuclear cells (PBMCs), taken when the disease was refractory, from a patient treated with antithyroid drugs. The receptor's source is a female donor with Graves disease. The chain is built from TRBV28 and TRBJ2-6; a possible D gene is TRBD1 (6 bases). DNA of the CDR3: TGTGCCAGCATCACACAGGGATCTGGGGCCAACGTCCTGACTTTC. Residues: CASITQGSGANVLTF. The full variable domain, rest sourced from reference TRBV28 and TRBJ2-6, is DVKVTQSSRYLVKRTGEKVFLECVQDMDHENMFWYRQDPGLGLRLIYFSYDVKMKEKGDIPEGYSVSREKKERFSLILESASTNQTSMYLCASITQGSGANVLTFGAGSRLTVL.